This passage covers 26 T cell receptor beta chains from one sample sequenced in a study of blood T cell repertoires in COVID-19. This table comes from immunoSEQ multiplex PCR, and its TCRdb copy is limited to in-frame clones, with some not included. This table holds roughly 200,000 clones, less than 80% found once. The sequenced sample consisted of peripheral blood. The receptors originated from a man aged 45-60 years who had recovered from COVID-19.

The CDR3 region is CASSLWQGGEQYF. The CDR3 region has the DNA TGTGCCAGCAGTTTGTGGCAGGGGGGCGAGCAGTACTTC. The V and J genes are TRBV28 and TRBJ2-7; D is perhaps TRBD1 (7 bases). Germline V lookup: CDR1 MDHEN, CDR2 SYDVKM. The CDR3 extends over 13 amino acids. Deletions cut 3 bases from V and 6 bases from J, with 12 bases between.

The CDR3 nucleotides are TGTGCCAGCAGCTCAGGGACTAGCGGTTCCAATGAGCAGTTCTTC. Protein sequence: CASSSGTSGSNEQFF. This chain joins TRBV11-3 and TRBJ2-1; 11 nucleotides line up with TRBD2. The V and J ends lost 4 bases and 6 bases, in that order; junction bases with no gene match: 5. Germline values: CDR1 SGHNT, CDR2 YENEEA. This CDR3 contains 15 residues. Complete variable domain (other parts from reference TRBV11-3 and TRBJ2-1): EAGVVQSPRYKIIEKKQPVAFWCNPISGHNTLYWYLQNLGQGPELLIRYENEEAVDDSQLPKDRFSAERLKGVDSTLKIQPAELGDSAVYLCASSSGTSGSNEQFFGPGTRLTVL.

This chain links TRBV20-1 with TRBJ2-3; 7 positions agree with TRBD2. This CDR3 comprises 15 residues. Germline lookup yields CDR1 DFQATT and CDR2 SNEGSKA (reference sequence). The trim removed 3 bases at V and 1 base at J, leaving 7 bases unmatched. The CDR3 bases are TGCAGTGCTAGTCCCCCGGCGGGAGGCACAGATACGCAGTATTTT. It yields the protein CSASPPAGGTDTQYF.

This clone has just a few counts. The chain links TRBV2 to TRBJ1-5; no definite D call. V was cut by 6 bases and J by 4 bases, with 10 bases left in between. CDR1 and CDR2 (germline): SNHLY, FYNNEI. The CDR3 is made up of 13 amino acids. CDR3 nucleotide sequence: TGTGCCAGCAGGTACAGCCCGAATCAGCCCCAGCATTTT. Translating gives CASRYSPNQPQHF. Full variable domain (rest looked up from reference TRBV2 and TRBJ1-5): EPEVTQTPSHQVTQMGQEVILRCVPISNHLYFYWYRQILGQKVEFLVSFYNNEISEKSEIFDDQFSVERPDGSNFTLKIRSTKLEDSAMYFCASRYSPNQPQHFGDGTRLSIL.

This chain connects TRBV10-3 to TRBJ2-7; perhaps TRBD1 as D (6 bases). Germline assignment: CDR1 ENHRY and CDR2 SYGVKD. The CDR3 is made up of 13 amino acids. Trimming cost V 5 bases and J 4 bases, with 12 bases left between them. In DNA, the CDR3 is TGTGCCATCAGTCCTGACAGGCCTTACGAGCAGTACTTC. Amino acids: CAISPDRPYEQYF.

The chain carries TRBV5-1 and TRBJ1-1; D is perhaps TRBD1 (5 bases). CDR3 length: 13 amino acids. Germline V gene data show CDR1 as SGHRS and CDR2 as YFSETQ. The V end lost 4 bases, the J end lost 1 base, and 8 bases lay between the germline ends. The CDR3 loop reads CASSQQANTEAFF. The CDR3 bases are TGCGCCAGCAGCCAACAGGCGAACACTGAAGCTTTCTTT.

The V and J genes are TRBV4-1 and TRBJ1-5; possibly TRBD1 for D (6 bases). The CDR3 extends over 16 amino acids. The V gene's germline CDR1 is MGHRA and CDR2 YSYEKL. V shed 0 bases and J shed 4 bases, with 13 bases lying between them. CDR3: CASSQDGGGGNQPQHF. The CDR3 bases are TGCGCCAGCAGCCAAGATGGCGGGGGCGGGAATCAGCCCCAGCATTTT.

V is TRBV30 and J is TRBJ1-1; 8 bases are a match to TRBD1. Per germline, CDR1 GTSNPN and CDR2 SVGIG (reference sequence). V lost 5 bases to trimming and J lost 4 bases; unmatched junction nucleotides: 6. This CDR3 comprises 13 residues. CDR3 coding DNA: TGTGCCTGGGACGACACAGGGGGCACTGAAGCTTTCTTT. Protein sequence: CAWDDTGGTEAFF.

The chain is built from TRBV7-2 and TRBJ1-4; perhaps TRBD1 as D (6 bases). V lost 3 bases and J 8 bases, leaving 13 bases between the germline ends. CDR1 is SGHTA and CDR2 is FQGNSA in the germline V gene. The CDR3 has 14 amino acids. The CDR3 loop reads CASSLVRGNEKLFF. The CDR3 DNA is TGTGCCAGCAGCTTGGTCAGGGGAAACGAAAAACTGTTTTTT.

The chain is built from TRBV12-3 or TRBV12-4 and TRBJ2-7; D is possibly TRBD1 (5 bases). This CDR3 is built from 13 residues. Deletions cut 5 bases from V and 3 bases from J, with 11 bases between. For the CDR3, the DNA is TGTGCCAGCAGTCCTCAAAGGGGCTACGAGCAGTACTTC. Translating gives CASSPQRGYEQYF.

This chain connects TRBV4-3 to TRBJ1-1; D possibly corresponds to TRBD1 (5 bases). Germline CDR1 LGHNA, CDR2 YSLEER. The CDR3 extends over 15 amino acids. Between the trimmed V and J ends, which lost 3 bases and 5 bases, there was a span of 16 bases. CDR3 sequence: CASSHYQGEKTEAFF. The CDR3 region has the DNA TGCGCCAGCAGCCACTATCAGGGTGAAAAAACTGAAGCTTTCTTT.

This clone has a handful of counts. This chain uses TRBV2 with TRBJ1-1; 7 nucleotides align to TRBD1. Trimming took 2 bases from V and 4 from J; bases not matched to a gene: 7. Germline CDR1 SNHLY, CDR2 FYNNEI. The CDR3 extends over 15 amino acids. The CDR3: CASSESTGSATEAFF. The DNA for the CDR3 is TGTGCCAGCAGTGAATCGACAGGGTCGGCCACTGAAGCTTTCTTT.

The V call is TRBV27, the J call TRBJ2-7, with a possible D match to TRBD2 (6 bases). The V gene's germline CDR1 is MNHEY and CDR2 SMNVEV (reference sequence). The CDR3 has 15 amino acids. Deletions cut 5 bases from V and 2 bases from J, with 16 bases between. This CDR3 reads CASSRRREPAYEQYF. In DNA form, the CDR3 reads TGTGCCAGCAGTAGGAGGAGGGAGCCCGCCTACGAGCAGTACTTC.

This clone was detected only a few times. The chain has TRBV7-2 and TRBJ2-7; 7 bases are a match to TRBD1. CDR1 SGHTA and CDR2 FQGNSA come from the germline V gene. The CDR3 has 13 residues. Trimming at V came to 5 bases and at J to 6 bases, leaving 7 bases not matched to a gene. In nucleotides, the CDR3 is TGTGCCAGCAGCGCATCAACAGGGGTCGAGCAGTACTTC. It specifies CASSASTGVEQYF.

This rearrangement joins TRBV5-1 to TRBJ1-5, with 8 positions matching TRBD1. Trimming took 4 bases from V and 6 from J; bases not matched to a gene: 9. The CDR3 has 15 residues. CDR1 is SGHRS, CDR2 YFSETQ, per germline. DNA of the CDR3: TGCGCCAGCAGCAAAGGGACAGGATCAGGTCAGCCCCAGCATTTT. Its protein is CASSKGTGSGQPQHF.

The CDR3 DNA sequence: TGTGCCAGCAGCCAAGAGTCTAGCGGCGCAGGGCTTTATGGCTACACCTTC. This codes for CASSQESSGAGLYGYTF. The gene calls are TRBV4-2 and TRBJ1-2; maybe TRBD1 (5 bases). CDR1 LGHNA and CDR2 YNFKEQ come from the germline V gene. The V end was cut by 0 bases, the J end by 5 bases, with 19 bases between. This CDR3 contains 17 residues.

This clone was seen more than once but under ten times. The chain couples TRBV29-1 to TRBJ2-1; 8 nucleotides line up with TRBD2. Trimming at V came to 3 bases and at J to 3 bases, leaving 4 bases not matched to a gene. The germline V gene encodes CDR1 SQVTM and CDR2 ANQGSEA. The CDR3 sequence is 14 residues long. The CDR3 DNA follows: TGCAGCGTTGACGGGGGGGAGAACTACAATGAGCAGTTCTTC. It translates to CSVDGGENYNEQFF.

The chain carries TRBV28 and TRBJ1-3; D gene unclear. Germline CDR1 MDHEN, CDR2 SYDVKM. CDR3 length equals 19 residues. Between the trimmed V and J ends, which lost 2 bases and 7 bases, there was a span of 27 bases. The CDR3 loop reads CASSLTPMVTQRRGNTIYF. In nucleotides, the CDR3 is TGTGCCAGCAGTTTAACCCCGATGGTCACTCAACGCCGCGGGAACACCATATATTTT.

This clone appeared once. The V call is TRBV21-1, the J call TRBJ2-1; the table's D call TRBD1 went unverified against the DNA. TRBV21-1 corresponds to a pseudogene. CDR3 length equals 16 residues. CDR3 nucleotides: TGTGCCAGCAGCAAAACTTGGCGAATTAGGGGCAATGAGCAGTTCTTC. Protein: CASSKTWRIRGNEQFF.

The chain recombines TRBV4-2 with TRBJ2-3; 10 bases are a match to TRBD1. Germline values: CDR1 LGHNA, CDR2 YNFKEQ. Trimming removed 1 base from V and 4 bases from J; junction bases left unmatched: 2. CDR3 length equals 15 residues. The CDR3 sequence is CASSQAGTGADTQYF. In DNA form, the CDR3 reads TGTGCCAGCAGCCAAGCGGGGACAGGGGCAGATACGCAGTATTTT.

The chain has TRBV7-2 and TRBJ2-1; D might be TRBD2 (6 bases). In germline, CDR1 is SGHTA, CDR2 FQGNSA. There are 13 residues in the CDR3. V lost 5 bases to trimming and J lost 10 bases, with 15 bases between them. CDR3 protein: CASSPGREVEQFF. In DNA form, the CDR3 reads TGTGCCAGCAGCCCCGGGAGAGAAGTCGAGCAGTTCTTC.

The V call is TRBV19, the J call TRBJ2-7, with 10 bases lining up with TRBD2. CDR1 is LNHDA, CDR2 SQIVND, per germline (reference sequence). J gave up 2 bases and V 3 bases, and 7 bases lay outside the gene matches. This CDR3 has 16 residues. CDR3 amino acids: CASSITSGIPTYEQYF. The CDR3 nucleotides are TGTGCCAGTAGTATTACTAGCGGGATTCCGACCTACGAGCAGTACTTC.

The count of this clone is one. The chain combines TRBV18 with TRBJ1-2; no clear D. The germline gives CDR1 KGHSH, CDR2 LQKENI. V was pared by 0 bases and J by 7 bases, with 15 bases between. The CDR3 runs to 15 residues. CDR3 nucleotide sequence: TGTGCCAGCTCACCACCGGATAGTCGGGGTGGTGGCTACACCTTC. It encodes CASSPPDSRGGGYTF.

This chain uses TRBV29-1 with TRBJ2-3; TRBD2 agrees at 10 bases. Germline V gives CDR1 SQVTM, CDR2 ANQGSEA. Losses at the gene ends were 6 bases for V and 2 bases for J; bases not matched to a gene: 14. The CDR3 is 17 residues long. CDR3 bases: TGCAGCGTGGATCAAAACCTAGCGGGAGACCCCACAGATACGCAGTATTTT. Amino acid sequence: CSVDQNLAGDPTDTQYF.

This CDR3 reads CASSYHGKNEQFF. The CDR3 coding sequence is TGTGCCAGCAGTTACCACGGGAAGAATGAGCAGTTCTTC. The V gene is TRBV6-5, the J gene TRBJ2-1; TRBD2 is a possible D gene (5 bases). Germline lookup yields CDR1 MNHEY and CDR2 SVGAGI. V lost 2 bases and J lost 7, with 9 bases in between. The CDR3 contains 13 residues.

V gene TRBV20-1 combines with J gene TRBJ2-7; D not resolved. Germline assignment: CDR1 DFQATT and CDR2 SNEGSKA (reference sequence). This CDR3 has 13 amino acids. The V and J ends lost 3 bases and 3 bases respectively, with 12 bases between them. Here the CDR3 DNA reads TGCAGTGCTAGTTTACAACCAGGCTACGAGCAGTACTTC. It codes for CSASLQPGYEQYF.